This T cell receptor (beta chain) derives from a study of T cells after yellow fever vaccination. Points from the study as a whole: CD4 and CD8 compartments shared a small share of clonotypes, likely from convergent recombination. The secondary response showed a weaker magnitude and a faster peak, day 5 versus 15.

Each CDR3 protein is one row after TCRdb ran MiXCR on the 5' RACE reads. Of a few hundred thousand distinct CDR3 sequences detected, roughly 5.6% appear once; the ten largest clones hold 2.5% to 4%. This CDR3 is 15 amino acids long. Germline loops: CDR1 KGHSH, CDR2 LQKENI. V trimming: 3 bases; J trimming: 10 bases; junction bases outside the gene matches: 7. This clonotype was seen ten or more times. Its antigen is as yet unknown. The source of this sequence is a man between 18 and 29 years old who received the YFV17D yellow fever vaccine. The V and J genes are TRBV18 and TRBJ1-6, with 9 bases matching TRBD1. The source was CD4+ T cells sorted from PBMCs, collected on the day of the yellow fever booster vaccination. CDR3: CASSPTGQGSSPLHF. In DNA, the CDR3 is TGTGCCAGCTCACCCACGGGACAGGGTTCATCACCCCTCCACTTT.